The 13 T cell receptor beta chains below all came from one sample that was sequenced in a study of T cell repertoires in cytomegalovirus infection. TCRdb redid the calling of the reads with MiXCR, one entry per CDR3 protein. The sample yields hundreds of thousands of distinct CDR3 sequences, around a sixth seen once. The sample taken for sequencing was PBMCs. Every receptor here comes from a human donor in good health (CMV status not recorded). Some clones in this sample may be carry-over from other donors' samples.

This clonotype was observed at least ten times. This chain connects TRBV7-2 to TRBJ1-1; D not resolved. V was shortened by 1 base and J by 1 base, with 13 bases between the two germline ends. Germline V gene sequence: CDR1 SGHTA, CDR2 FQGNSA. The CDR3 is 16 residues long. This CDR3 reads CASSLGVARSNTEAFF. CDR3 bases: TGTGCCAGCAGCTTAGGTGTAGCTAGGTCGAACACTGAAGCTTTCTTT.

A few counts support this clonotype. The V and J genes are TRBV10-3 and TRBJ2-3; D gene unclear. Looked up from germline, CDR1 is ENHRY and CDR2 is SYGVKD. V was trimmed by 3 bases and J by 2 bases, leaving 12 bases between them. This CDR3 has 15 amino acids. CDR3 nucleotide sequence: TGTGCCATCAGTGAATTGCTGGGGTCCACAGATACGCAGTATTTT. It translates to CAISELLGSTDTQYF.

In the case of this clonotype: A much bigger clone sits one base away, suggesting this may be a read error. The chain couples TRBV14 to TRBJ2-3; possible D gene TRBD1, 6 bases. Germline loops: CDR1 SGHDN, CDR2 FVKESK. V was cut by 3 bases and J by 4 bases, with 8 bases left in between. This CDR3 is built from 13 residues. The CDR3 region has the DNA TGTGCCAGCAGCCAGAACAGGGCAGATACGCAGTATTTT. Translating it yields CASSQNRADTQYF.

At least ten counts were recorded for this clonotype. This chain joins TRBV7-2 and TRBJ1-4, with D perhaps TRBD1 (5 bases). Germline V CDR1 and CDR2: SGHTA, FQGNSA. V was trimmed by 3 bases and J by 0 bases, leaving 8 bases between them. This CDR3 spans 15 amino acids. The CDR3 loop is CASSFLGATNEKLFF. The CDR3, as DNA: TGTGCCAGCAGCTTTTTGGGGGCAACTAATGAAAAACTGTTTTTT.

This clonotype was recorded many times. This CDR3 reads CASSSLQGAGVNYGYTF. Written as DNA, the CDR3 is TGTGCCAGCAGTTCCTTACAGGGGGCAGGGGTTAACTATGGCTACACCTTC. The V call is TRBV28, the J call TRBJ1-2, with 9 bases fitting TRBD1. Trimming cost V 4 bases and J 1 base; bases outside gene matches: 10. The CDR3 totals 17 residues. The V gene's germline CDR1 is MDHEN and CDR2 SYDVKM.

This clonotype was observed a single time. This chain uses TRBV12-3 or TRBV12-4 with TRBJ1-2, with a possible D match to TRBD1 (6 bases). There are 11 residues in the CDR3. Trimming took 6 bases from V and 8 from J, leaving 10 bases between them. The CDR3 here is CASRGAQGYTF. The CDR3 nucleotides read TGTGCCAGCAGGGGGGCACAAGGCTACACCTTC.

This clonotype has just one count. The chain employs TRBV5-1 and TRBJ2-6; possible D gene TRBD2, 7 bases. The V end lost 4 bases, the J end lost 12 bases, and 14 bases lay between the germline ends. The CDR3 is made up of 13 amino acids. CDR1 and CDR2 (germline): SGHRS, YFSETQ. As DNA, the CDR3 is TGCGCCAGCAGCCAGGCAGGGGAGGGCGTCCTGACTTTC. Protein product: CASSQAGEGVLTF.

This clonotype was detected many times. This chain joins TRBV7-3 and TRBJ2-2; the D gene is possibly TRBD2 (6 bases). The CDR3 consists of 15 residues. From germline, CDR1 is SGHTA and CDR2 FQGTGA. V was pared by 5 bases and J by 7 bases, with 17 bases between. The chain's CDR3 is CASSRRATEGGELFF. For the CDR3, the DNA is TGTGCCAGCAGCCGCCGGGCCACGGAGGGCGGGGAGCTGTTTTTT.

CDR3 amino acids: CSVGQGDRNIQYF. The DNA of the CDR3 is TGCAGTGTCGGACAGGGGGATAGAAACATTCAGTACTTC. The chain links TRBV20-1 to TRBJ2-4; TRBD1 agrees at 10 bases. Germline CDR1 and CDR2: DFQATT and SNEGSKA (reference sequence). Losses at the gene ends were 7 bases for V and 6 bases for J; bases not matched to a gene: 6. This CDR3 has 13 residues.

This clonotype has at least ten counts. The gene calls are TRBV6-1 and TRBJ2-5; D may be TRBD2 (7 bases). Trimming took 4 bases from V and 4 from J, leaving 19 bases between them. There are 16 residues in the CDR3. The germline gives CDR1 MNHNS, CDR2 SASEGT. The CDR3 DNA reads as TGTGCCAGCAGTGTCCCGGGGAGAAGGGGGGGAGAGACCCAGTACTTC. Translating it yields CASSVPGRRGGETQYF.

The chain combines TRBV7-9 with TRBJ1-5, with 11 bases lining up with TRBD1. This CDR3 is built from 18 residues. Germline V gene sequence: CDR1 SEHNR, CDR2 FQNEAQ (reference sequence). With 3 bases clipped from V and 3 bases from J, the junction kept 10 bases outside the gene matches. The CDR3: CASSLDPGQGGFNQPQHF. DNA of the CDR3: TGTGCCAGCAGCTTGGACCCGGGACAGGGGGGGTTCAATCAGCCCCAGCATTTT.

This clonotype has at least ten counts. The rearrangement joins TRBV7-2 to TRBJ2-4; the D gene is possibly TRBD2 (5 bases). This CDR3 has 15 residues. Germline V gene sequence: CDR1 SGHTA, CDR2 FQGNSA. The V gene lost 5 bases and the J gene lost 3 bases, with 14 bases spanning the gap. DNA of the CDR3: TGTGCCAGCAGCCCGCACGCGGGTGGCAAAAACATTCAGTACTTC. This gives the protein CASSPHAGGKNIQYF. Supplemented by reference TRBV7-2 and TRBJ2-4, the full variable domain reads GAGVSQSPSNKVTEKGKDVELRCDPISGHTALYWYRQSLGQGLEFLIYFQGNSAPDKSGLPSDRFSAERTGGSVSTLTIQRTQQEDSAVYLCASSPHAGGKNIQYFGAGTRLSVL.

This clonotype occurred a few times. The rearrangement links TRBV19 to TRBJ2-7; 9 bases line up with TRBD1. The CDR3 is 14 residues long. V trimming: 6 bases; J trimming: 4 bases; junction bases outside the gene matches: 7. The germline V gene has CDR1 LNHDA and CDR2 SQIVND (reference sequence). CDR3 protein: CASSRDRDLYEQYF. Here the CDR3 DNA reads TGTGCCAGTAGCCGGGACAGGGATTTATACGAGCAGTACTTC. Filled out from reference TRBV19 and TRBJ2-7, the complete variable domain reads DGGITQSPKYLFRKEGQNVTLSCEQNLNHDAMYWYRQDPGQGLRLIYYSQIVNDFQKGDIAEGYSVSREKKESFPLTVTSAQKNPTAFYLCASSRDRDLYEQYFGPGTRLTVT.